These 9 T cell receptor beta chains came from one sample sequenced in a study of T cells in Graves' hyperthyroidism and ophthalmopathy. The source material, RNA transcripts, was used to amplify TCR beta CDR3 regions. When the TCR CDR3 underwent first-round RT-PCR, the HTBI primer set was used. TCRdb ran MiXCR on the multiplex PCR reads and lists one entry per CDR3 protein. The sample records about 640,000 distinct CDR3 sequences, less than 25% being singletons. Source material: blood. These receptors originate from a man younger than 40 with Graves' ophthalmopathy.

The V call is TRBV7-9, the J call TRBJ2-7, with a tentative D call TRBD1 (5 bases). This CDR3 is 15 amino acids long. From germline, CDR1 is SEHNR and CDR2 FQNEAQ (reference sequence). Trimming left V 4 bases short and J 2 bases short, with 15 bases between. CDR3 residues: CASSSSQGSPYEQYF. In nucleotides, the CDR3 is TGTGCCAGCAGCTCCTCTCAGGGCTCACCCTACGAGCAGTACTTC.

With respect to this clonotype: Germline is not matched at one junction end, which may reflect a read error. The chain uses TRBV5-1 and TRBJ1-2, with TRBD1 identical over 8 bases. CDR3 length: 15 amino acids. Germline V gene data show CDR1 as SGHRS and CDR2 as YFSETQ. CDR3 DNA: TGTGCCAGCAGCTCCGGACAGGGAGCCTTCTATGGCTACACCTTC. Its protein product is CASSSGQGAFYGYTF.

This chain links TRBV9 with TRBJ1-3; 9 nucleotides match TRBD1. CDR3 length: 16 amino acids. The J segment lost 6 bases and the V segment lost 4 bases, leaving 11 bases of the junction unmatched. CDR1 SGDLS and CDR2 YYNGEE come from the germline V gene. CDR3 in amino acids: CASSPNSRDRVNTIYF. The CDR3, as DNA: TGTGCCAGCAGCCCCAACTCCCGGGACAGGGTAAACACCATATATTTT.

In its sample, this clonotype was seen a few times. The CDR3 sequence: CASSFGQAASYEQYF. CDR3 nucleotides: TGTGCCAGCAGCTTCGGCCAAGCGGCCTCCTACGAGCAGTACTTC. The chain is built from TRBV7-9 and TRBJ2-7; D may be TRBD2 (5 bases). Trimming left V 3 bases short and J 0 bases short, with 12 bases between. Germline loops: CDR1 SEHNR, CDR2 FQNEAQ (reference sequence). The CDR3 totals 15 residues.

V is TRBV29-1 and J is TRBJ2-5, with D perhaps given as TRBD1 or TRBD2 (5 bases each). Trimming cost V 1 base and J 4 bases, with 16 bases left between them. CDR3 length equals 15 residues. The germline V gene has CDR1 SQVTM and CDR2 ANQGSEA. The CDR3 DNA is TGCAGCGTTGAAGTTATGGGGGTCGTAGGAGAGACCCAGTACTTC. As protein: CSVEVMGVVGETQYF.

At least ten counts were recorded for this clonotype. The genes are TRBV5-1 and TRBJ2-1; D gene uncertain. The CDR3 contains 14 residues. The V gene lost 1 base and the J gene lost 5 bases, with 10 bases spanning the gap. CDR1 and CDR2 from the germline V gene are SGHRS and YFSETQ. The DNA of the CDR3 is TGCGCCAGCAGCTTGACCGTCTCACACAATGAGCAGTTCTTC. Its protein is CASSLTVSHNEQFF.

This clonotype was seen more than once but under ten times. This chain joins TRBV11-1 and TRBJ2-7, with no clear D. Germline V CDR1 and CDR2: SGHAT, FQDESV (reference sequence). This CDR3 is 12 amino acids long. V was clipped by 5 bases and J by 6 bases, with 11 bases between them. CDR3 region: CASSRHGSEQYF. The CDR3, as DNA: TGTGCCAGCAGCAGACATGGGTCCGAGCAGTACTTC.

The V and J genes are TRBV10-1 and TRBJ2-3, with D perhaps matching TRBD2 (6 bases). The CDR3 extends over 17 amino acids. In germline, CDR1 is WNHNN, CDR2 SYGVQD (reference sequence). The V and J ends lost 3 bases and 0 bases respectively, with 16 bases between them. The CDR3 sequence: CASSDPTSPASTDTQYF. The CDR3 DNA reads as TGCGCCAGCAGTGACCCGACTAGTCCGGCTAGCACAGATACGCAGTATTTT.

This sequence joins TRBV20-1 and TRBJ2-1, with 8 bases fitting TRBD2. V gave up 1 base and J gave up 2 bases; unmatched junction bases: 7. CDR3 length equals 16 residues. Looked up from germline, CDR1 is DFQATT and CDR2 is SNEGSKA (reference sequence). The CDR3 protein is CSARVRGGRAYNEQFF. The CDR3 DNA reads as TGCAGTGCTAGAGTCCGGGGGGGTAGGGCCTACAATGAGCAGTTCTTC.